This T cell receptor (beta chain) was recorded in a study of cytomegalovirus exposure and HLA in healthy donors. Study-level points and caveats: Highly shared variants forming one cluster were likely a sequencing artifact.

To note about this clone: What it binds is unknown.

Donors were nominally healthy when sampled, though unrecorded immune exposures were likely. Primers: 60 Vbeta forward and 13 Jbeta reverse. Generated by immunoSEQ multiplex PCR, the TCRdb table keeps only in-frame clones and is missing some. The top ten clones hold about 3% of a sample with some 130,000 clones, over 60% of them seen once. This receptor was identified in a human donor in good health. Sequences were obtained from PBMCs.

The CDR3 is CASSHLRGEETQYF. The DNA of the CDR3 is TGTGCCAGCAGCCATCTCAGGGGGGAAGAGACCCAGTACTTC. This chain joins TRBV4-2 and TRBJ2-5, with a weak D call TRBD1 (7 bases). Trimming removed 3 bases from V and 3 bases from J, with 11 bases in between. Germline V lookup: CDR1 LGHNA, CDR2 YNFKEQ. This CDR3 contains 14 residues.